Sequencing of this TCR beta chain was carried out in a study of cytomegalovirus exposure and HLA in healthy donors. About this clone: Antigen unknown.

Both 60 Vbeta primers and 13 Jbeta primers went into the PCR. The table came from immunoSEQ multiplex PCR; TCRdb's copy has only in-frame clones and leaves some out. In the table there are 190,000 or so clones, about four fifths of which are singletons. This CDR3 has 14 residues. Trimming pared 10 bases from V and 3 bases from J, leaving 15 bases between. The germline CDR1 and CDR2 sequences are MDHEN and SYDVKM. Whole-study findings and limits: A later analysis found TCR association rates differed by HLA locus, highest for DRB1 and lowest for HLA-C. Most of the TCR beta V segments (in an earlier analysis) were productive either about 87% or about 30% of the time.

The V and J genes are TRBV28 and TRBJ2-2; a possible D gene is TRBD1 (6 bases). The sequenced material came from PBMCs. The sequence derives from a male donor in good health and CMV-seropositive. CDR3 in amino acids: CATLGQGYTGELFF. CDR3 nucleotide sequence: TGTGCCACCTTAGGGCAGGGGTACACCGGGGAGCTGTTTTTT.